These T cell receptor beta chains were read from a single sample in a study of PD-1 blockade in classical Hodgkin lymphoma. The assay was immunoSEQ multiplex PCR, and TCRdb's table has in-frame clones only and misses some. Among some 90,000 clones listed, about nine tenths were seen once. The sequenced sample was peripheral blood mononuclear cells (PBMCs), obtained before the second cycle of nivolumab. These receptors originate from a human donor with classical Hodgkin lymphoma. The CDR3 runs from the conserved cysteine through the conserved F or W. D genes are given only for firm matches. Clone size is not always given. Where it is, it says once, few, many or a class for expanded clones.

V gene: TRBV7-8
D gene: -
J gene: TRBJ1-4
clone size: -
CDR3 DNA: TGTGCCAGCAGCTACCCCAGGGGTGAAAGTGAAAAACTGTTTTTT
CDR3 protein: CASSYPRGESEKLFF

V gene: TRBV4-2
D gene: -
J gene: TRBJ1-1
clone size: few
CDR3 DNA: TGTGCCAGCAGCCAAGCTGTAACAGGGACGAACACTGAAGCTTTCTTT
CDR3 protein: CASSQAVTGTNTEAFF

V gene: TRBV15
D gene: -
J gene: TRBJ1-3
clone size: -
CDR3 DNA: TGTGCCACCAGCAGAGATGACAGGATCTCTGGAAACACCATATATTTT
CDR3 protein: CATSRDDRISGNTIYF

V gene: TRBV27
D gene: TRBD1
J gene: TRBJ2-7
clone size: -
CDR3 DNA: TGTGCCAGCAGTCCCGGACAGGGAATGGGGGAGCAGTACTTC
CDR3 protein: CASSPGQGMGEQYF

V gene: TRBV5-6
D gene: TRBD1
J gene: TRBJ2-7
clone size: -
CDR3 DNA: TGTGCCAGCAGCTTGGTCGGGACAGGGCGAGTTGAGGAGCAGTACTTC
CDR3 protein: CASSLVGTGRVEEQYF

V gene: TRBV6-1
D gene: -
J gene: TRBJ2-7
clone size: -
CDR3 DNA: TGTGCCAGCAGTGAAGCGCTTCCGGGAGAGCAGTACTTC
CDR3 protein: CASSEALPGEQYF

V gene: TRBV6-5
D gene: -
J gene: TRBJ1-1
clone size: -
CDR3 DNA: TGTGCCAGCATCAAACAGAGAGGAACTGAAGCTTTCTTT
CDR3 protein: CASIKQRGTEAFF

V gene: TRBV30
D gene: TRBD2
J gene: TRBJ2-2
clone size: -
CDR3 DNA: TGTGCCTGGAGTGTTGCTAGCGGGAGAGGAGACACCGGGGAGCTGTTTTTT
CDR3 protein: CAWSVASGRGDTGELFF

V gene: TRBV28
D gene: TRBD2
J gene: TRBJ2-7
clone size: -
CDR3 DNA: TGTGCCAGCAGTTTATATACTAGCGCCTACGAGCAGTACTTC
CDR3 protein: CASSLYTSAYEQYF

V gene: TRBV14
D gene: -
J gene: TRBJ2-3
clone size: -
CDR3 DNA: TGTGCCAGCAGCCAAGTAAGGGCCACCTGGACAGATACGCAGTATTTT
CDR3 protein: CASSQVRATWTDTQYF

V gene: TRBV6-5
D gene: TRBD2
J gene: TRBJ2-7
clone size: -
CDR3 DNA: TGTGCCAGTAATGTTCGGGAGGGATACGAGCAGTACTTC
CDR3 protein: CASNVREGYEQYF